This T cell receptor beta chain was found in a study of blood T cell repertoires in COVID-19. Turning to the study itself: Some COVID-19 samples were acute and others convalescent; all came from the United States, Italy and Spain. T cells, B-cell-depleted T cells, or PBMCs provided the cDNA or gDNA that served as material.

There are 17 residues in the CDR3. With 1 base clipped from V and 1 base from J, the junction kept 4 bases outside the gene matches. Germline V gene lookup returns CDR1 SGHVS and CDR2 FQNEAQ. Per the original data handling: Reference gene primer amplification in the assay estimated nucleated cell counts. The assay was immunoSEQ multiplex PCR, and TCRdb's table has in-frame clones only and misses some. That table furnishes V, J and clone size, whereas the DNA furnished D and trimming. The sample shows more than 20,000 clones, roughly 89% of them seen only once. This clone was found once. Sequencing was done on a sample of peripheral blood. This clonotype was obtained from a man aged 70-80 years with acute or convalescent COVID-19. The chain joins TRBV7-8 to TRBJ2-1, with 10 nucleotides matching TRBD2. The CDR3 spells CASSLVRLAGSYNEQFF. CDR3 DNA: TGTGCCAGCAGCTTAGTGAGACTAGCGGGTTCCTACAATGAGCAGTTCTTC.